Below are 30 T cell receptor beta chains sequenced from a single sample in a study of control samples from healthy donors and cancer patients. Repertoires were generated with immunoSEQ multiplex PCR, while TCRdb's copy carries only in-frame clones and drops some. Among some 220,000 clones listed, around 94% were seen once. The sample consisted of blood. These receptors were collected from a man in his forties or fifties in good health.

This sequence joins TRBV5-1 and TRBJ2-7; no definite D call. The CDR3 covers 11 residues. V shed 4 bases and J shed 2 bases, with 4 bases lying between them. Germline lookup yields CDR1 SGHRS and CDR2 YFSETQ. CDR3 sequence reads: CASSGAYEQYF. The CDR3 bases are TGCGCCAGCAGCGGCGCCTACGAGCAGTACTTC.

The chain employs TRBV18 and TRBJ2-5; D uncertain. The germline CDR1 and CDR2 sequences are KGHSH and LQKENI. CDR3 length: 15 residues. V lost 1 base to trimming and J lost 1 base, with 10 bases between them. The CDR3 region is CASSPQPSSQETQYF. The CDR3 nucleotides are TGTGCCAGCTCACCACAACCGTCCAGCCAAGAGACCCAGTACTTC. The entire variable domain, with the rest obtained from reference TRBV18 and TRBJ2-5, is as follows: NAGVMQNPRHLVRRRGQEARLRCSPMKGHSHVYWYRQLPEEGLKFMVYLQKENIIDESGMPKERFSAEFPKEGPSILRIQQVVRGDSAAYFCASSPQPSSQETQYFGPGTRLLVL.

This clone was seen a single time. The V call is TRBV5-1, the J call TRBJ2-1; TRBD1 agrees at 12 bases. The CDR3 is made up of 15 amino acids. Germline CDR1 is SGHRS and CDR2 is YFSETQ. J gave up 10 bases and V 0 bases, and 5 bases lay outside the gene matches. The CDR3 bases are TGCGCCAGCAGCTTGGCCGGGACAGGGGGCAAAGAGCAGTTCTTC. It codes for CASSLAGTGGKEQFF.

The chain carries TRBV28 and TRBJ1-6; a weak D match, TRBD1 (5 bases). The germline V and J ends were trimmed by 5 bases and 7 bases, with 9 bases remaining between them. The germline V gene encodes CDR1 MDHEN and CDR2 SYDVKM. The CDR3 extends over 13 amino acids. The CDR3 protein is CASSGHQNSPLHF. The CDR3 region has the DNA TGTGCCAGCAGTGGACATCAGAATTCACCCCTCCACTTT.

The gene calls are TRBV28 and TRBJ2-5; 9 bases align to TRBD2. V shed 8 bases and J 1 base; nucleotides not matched to a gene: 8. The CDR3 extends over 15 amino acids. Germline CDR1 is MDHEN and CDR2 is SYDVKM. In DNA form, the CDR3 reads TGTGCCAGCTTTGGTAGCGGGGGACCCCAAGAGACCCAGTACTTC. Encoded protein: CASFGSGGPQETQYF. Full variable domain (outside the CDR3, taken from reference TRBV28 and TRBJ2-5): DVKVTQSSRYLVKRTGEKVFLECVQDMDHENMFWYRQDPGLGLRLIYFSYDVKMKEKGDIPEGYSVSREKKERFSLILESASTNQTSMYLCASFGSGGPQETQYFGPGTRLLVL.

This sequence joins TRBV4-1 and TRBJ2-2; D is possibly TRBD1 (6 bases). The CDR3 spans 14 residues. V was shortened by 2 bases and J by 4 bases, with 8 bases between the two germline ends. Germline lookup yields CDR1 MGHRA and CDR2 YSYEKL. For the CDR3, the DNA is TGCGCCAGCAGCCAAAACAGGGCCACCGGGGAGCTGTTTTTT. It is translated as CASSQNRATGELFF.

The V gene is TRBV19, the J gene TRBJ1-5, with D tentatively TRBD1 (6 bases). Germline-derived CDR1 and CDR2 are LNHDA and SQIVND (reference sequence). The CDR3 loop spans 15 amino acids. V lost 5 bases and J 5 bases, leaving 16 bases between the germline ends. CDR3 DNA sequence: TGTGCCAGTAGTTTTACAGGGAGCCTCTATCAGCCCCAGCATTTT. This sequence encodes CASSFTGSLYQPQHF. The variable domain in full, with the rest retrieved from reference TRBV19 and TRBJ1-5, is DGGITQSPKYLFRKEGQNVTLSCEQNLNHDAMYWYRQDPGQGLRLIYYSQIVNDFQKGDIAEGYSVSREKKESFPLTVTSAQKNPTAFYLCASSFTGSLYQPQHFGDGTRLSIL.

The chain combines TRBV6-5 with TRBJ1-4; 7 positions agree with TRBD1. V lost 5 bases, J lost 8 bases, and 8 bases stayed unmatched. This CDR3 contains 14 residues. CDR1 is MNHEY, CDR2 SVGAGI, per germline. CDR3 nucleotides: TGTGCCAGCAGTCCGGGACAGCTTAGAGAAAAACTGTTTTTT. Amino acids: CASSPGQLREKLFF.

The chain recombines TRBV7-9 with TRBJ2-3; 9 nucleotides line up with TRBD2. The CDR3 has 17 residues. The germline CDR1 and CDR2 sequences are SEHNR and FQNEAQ (reference sequence). The trim removed 5 bases at V and 3 bases at J, leaving 12 bases unmatched. In nucleotides, the CDR3 is TGTGCCAGCAGCCTAAGTCTCGGCGGGGGGGGAACAGATACGCAGTATTTT. It is translated as CASSLSLGGGGTDTQYF.

This sequence joins TRBV7-2 and TRBJ1-5; D is possibly TRBD1 (5 bases). Trimming removed 6 bases from V and 5 bases from J, with 14 bases in between. The CDR3 extends over 14 amino acids. Germline V gene lookup returns CDR1 SGHTA and CDR2 FQGNSA. CDR3 loop: CASSLGASHQPQHF. The CDR3 coding sequence is TGTGCCAGCAGTCTAGGGGCTTCTCATCAGCCCCAGCATTTT.

This clone was seen once. The chain employs TRBV12-3 or TRBV12-4 and TRBJ1-6, with D uncertain. The CDR3 runs to 12 residues. Trimming cost V 3 bases and J 7 bases, with 4 bases left between them. CDR3 loop: CASSFRNSPLHF. The CDR3, as DNA: TGTGCCAGCAGTTTTAGGAATTCACCCCTCCACTTT.

The chain joins TRBV9 to TRBJ1-3, with D unresolved. The V gene's germline CDR1 is SGDLS and CDR2 YYNGEE. Trimming removed 0 bases from V and 4 bases from J, with 8 bases in between. The CDR3 consists of 14 residues. CDR3 sequence reads: CASSVGTFGNTIYF. The CDR3 bases are TGTGCCAGCAGCGTAGGTACTTTCGGAAACACCATATATTTT.

The chain combines TRBV2 with TRBJ1-5; possibly TRBD1 for D (6 bases). The CDR3 is 12 residues long. Germline CDR1 SNHLY, CDR2 FYNNEI. The V end lost 11 bases, the J end lost 3 bases, and 11 bases lay between the germline ends. The CDR3 region is CAGGVTNQPQHF. The CDR3 bases are TGTGCCGGGGGCGTTACCAATCAGCCCCAGCATTTT.

This rearrangement joins TRBV7-2 to TRBJ2-2; D is possibly TRBD2 (5 bases). The V gene lost 4 bases and the J gene lost 8 bases, with 5 bases spanning the gap. The CDR3 sequence is 11 residues long. In germline, CDR1 is SGHTA, CDR2 FQGNSA. The CDR3, as DNA: TGTGCCAGCAGCTCGGGGGGGGAGCTGTTTTTT. Its translation: CASSSGGELFF.

This chain connects TRBV30 to TRBJ2-7, with D tentatively TRBD1 (6 bases). Looked up from germline, CDR1 is GTSNPN and CDR2 is SVGIG (reference sequence). V lost 4 bases to trimming and J lost 4 bases, with 14 bases between them. This CDR3 is built from 13 residues. CDR3 region: CAWNRDTAYEQYF. Here the CDR3 DNA reads TGTGCCTGGAATCGGGACACCGCATACGAGCAGTACTTC. The full variable domain, with the rest looked up from reference TRBV30 and TRBJ2-7, is SQTIHQWPATLVQPVGSPLSLECTVEGTSNPNLYWYRQAAGRGLQLLFYSVGIGQISSEVPQNLSASRPQDRQFILSSKKLLLSDSGFYLCAWNRDTAYEQYFGPGTRLTVT.

The chain is built from TRBV6-5 and TRBJ2-7; D not certain. Trimming removed 7 bases at V and 2 bases at J, with 15 bases between. The V gene's germline CDR1 is MNHEY and CDR2 SVGAGI. This CDR3 has 14 residues. DNA for the CDR3: TGTGCCAGCACCAGTACGACGGGTACCTACGAGCAGTACTTC. It translates to CASTSTTGTYEQYF.

This chain connects TRBV7-3 to TRBJ2-3, with a weak D call TRBD2 (6 bases). The CDR3 runs to 15 residues. Germline CDR1 reads SGHTA; CDR2 reads FQGTGA. V lost 1 base and J 6 bases, leaving 14 bases between the germline ends. The CDR3 sequence is CASSLNPRDFDTQYF. The CDR3 nucleotides are TGTGCCAGCAGCTTAAATCCCCGGGACTTCGATACGCAGTATTTT.

The chain combines TRBV7-9 with TRBJ1-2; D unresolved. Per germline, CDR1 SEHNR and CDR2 FQNEAQ (reference sequence). The CDR3 covers 14 residues. Trimming stripped 4 bases from V and 4 bases from J, with 13 bases between. CDR3 bases: TGTGCCAGCAGCTCGACCGGAAGTGGCTATGGCTACACCTTC. It yields the protein CASSSTGSGYGYTF.

The V call is TRBV13, the J call TRBJ2-7, with a tentative D call TRBD2 (6 bases). V shed 2 bases and J shed 2 bases, with 10 bases lying between them. This CDR3 is 14 amino acids long. Germline V lookup: CDR1 PRHDT, CDR2 FYEKMQ (reference sequence). CDR3 sequence: CASSLFGGAYEQYF. In DNA, the CDR3 is TGTGCCAGCAGCTTATTTGGCGGGGCCTACGAGCAGTACTTC.

The CDR3 DNA reads as TGCGCCAGCAGCCCCCCAGGGGCCACGGAGCAGTTCTTC. It codes for CASSPPGATEQFF. The chain employs TRBV5-1 and TRBJ2-1; perhaps TRBD1 as D (6 bases). CDR1 and CDR2 (germline): SGHRS, YFSETQ. The CDR3 extends over 13 amino acids. The ends were cut back, 4 bases at V and 10 bases at J, with 15 bases in the middle.

This sequence joins TRBV11-2 and TRBJ1-1; D unclear. In germline, CDR1 is SGHAT, CDR2 FQNNGV. The CDR3 sequence is 14 residues long. Trimming removed 1 base from V and 2 bases from J, with 8 bases in between. CDR3 DNA: TGTGCCAGCAGCTTAGGTGTCAGAAACACTGAAGCTTTCTTT. This encodes CASSLGVRNTEAFF.

This clone was seen only once. The CDR3 nucleotides are TGTGCCAGTAAGGCCGGCAGGGGGCAGGTCTATGGCTACACCTTC. It codes for CASKAGRGQVYGYTF. The chain joins TRBV19 to TRBJ1-2; TRBD1 matches 8 bases. Unmatched junction bases numbered 11, after V lost 7 bases and J lost 4 bases. This CDR3 is built from 15 residues. Germline CDR1 is LNHDA and CDR2 is SQIVND (reference sequence).

This rearrangement joins TRBV24-1 to TRBJ2-5; 10 bases are a match to TRBD1. V trimming: 4 bases; J trimming: 4 bases; junction bases outside the gene matches: 11. Germline lookup yields CDR1 KGHDR and CDR2 SFDVKD. The CDR3 has 17 residues. The CDR3 nucleotides are TGTGCCACCAGTGAACCCAACGACAGGGGGCGCATAGAGACCCAGTACTTC. Translating it yields CATSEPNDRGRIETQYF.

The chain couples TRBV18 to TRBJ2-3; tentative D call: TRBD2 (6 bases). V was shortened by 1 base and J by 5 bases, with 16 bases between the two germline ends. Germline CDR1 KGHSH, CDR2 LQKENI. This CDR3 has 16 amino acids. The CDR3 bases are TGTGCCAGCTCACCACGGTATCAGGGAGGCGGAGATACGCAGTATTTT. Translated: CASSPRYQGGGDTQYF.

Concerning this clone itself: The CDR3 ends on some other residue instead of the conserved phenylalanine or tryptophan, so this is likely a read error. The DNA is omitted, as the CDR3 cannot be located on it reliably, and the CDR3 follows TCRdb's listing. V is TRBV28 and J is TRBJ1-6. Germline V gene sequence: CDR1 MDHEN, CDR2 SYDVKM. Ends included, the CDR3 has 8 residues. This CDR3 is CASSSLRS.

This clone was detected only once. The V gene is TRBV6-6, the J gene TRBJ2-3; TRBD2 agrees at 7 bases. The CDR3 runs to 13 residues. V lost 8 bases to trimming and J lost 0 bases; unmatched junction nucleotides: 2. Germline-derived CDR1 and CDR2 are MNHNY and SVGAGI (reference sequence). The CDR3 loop is CASAGESTDTQYF. Written as DNA, the CDR3 is TGTGCCAGCGCGGGAGAGAGCACAGATACGCAGTATTTT.

The CDR3 DNA follows: TGTGCCAGCAGTTATGAGGCAGGCAGGGGAACTGGAAACACCATATATTTT. Its protein product is CASSYEAGRGTGNTIYF. V is TRBV28 and J is TRBJ1-3; a possible D gene is TRBD1 (6 bases). CDR1 and CDR2 from the germline V gene are MDHEN and SYDVKM. V lost 4 bases and J lost 2, with 18 bases in between. The CDR3 runs to 17 residues.

The V call is TRBV7-9, the J call TRBJ2-5; D ambiguous. The germline gives CDR1 SEHNR, CDR2 FQNEAQ (reference sequence). The CDR3 is 13 amino acids. V lost 5 bases to trimming and J lost 3 bases, with 10 bases between them. This CDR3 reads CASSRAAEETQYF. The CDR3 coding sequence is TGTGCCAGCAGCAGGGCAGCCGAAGAGACCCAGTACTTC.

This chain joins TRBV27 and TRBJ2-3; D perhaps matches TRBD2 (6 bases). CDR1 is MNHEY and CDR2 is SMNVEV in the germline V gene (reference sequence). Trimming cost V 4 bases and J 1 base, with 12 bases left between them. This CDR3 comprises 15 residues. For the CDR3, the DNA is TGTGCCAGCAGTTCTCTCCAGCGGGGCACAGATACGCAGTATTTT. Amino acids: CASSSLQRGTDTQYF.

The V call is TRBV7-2, the J call TRBJ1-2; D is uncertain. V was trimmed by 3 bases and J by 0 bases, leaving 8 bases between them. The CDR3 is made up of 14 amino acids. Germline CDR1 reads SGHTA; CDR2 reads FQGNSA. CDR3 residues: CASSLWKANYGYTF. The CDR3 DNA sequence: TGTGCCAGCAGCTTGTGGAAAGCTAACTATGGCTACACCTTC.